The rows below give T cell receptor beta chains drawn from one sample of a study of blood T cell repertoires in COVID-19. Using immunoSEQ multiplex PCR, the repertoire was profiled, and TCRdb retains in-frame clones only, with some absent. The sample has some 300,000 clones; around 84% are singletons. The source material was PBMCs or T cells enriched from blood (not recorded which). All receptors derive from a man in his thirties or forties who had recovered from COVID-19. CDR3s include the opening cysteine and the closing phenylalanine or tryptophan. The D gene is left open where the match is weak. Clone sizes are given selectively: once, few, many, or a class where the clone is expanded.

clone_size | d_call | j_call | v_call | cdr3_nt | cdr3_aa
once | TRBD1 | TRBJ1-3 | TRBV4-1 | TGCGCCAGCAGCCAAGAAGGGGGCCGCTTTAGCTCTGGAAACACCATATATTTT | CASSQEGGRFSSGNTIYF
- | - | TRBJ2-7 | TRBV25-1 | TGTGCCTCGCAAAGTAGTACGTTCGGCTCCTACGAGCAGTACTTC | CASQSSTFGSYEQYF
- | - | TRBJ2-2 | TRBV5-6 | TGTGCCAGCAGCTGGGGGCTGGTGGCGAACACCGGGGAGCTGTTTTTT | CASSWGLVANTGELFF
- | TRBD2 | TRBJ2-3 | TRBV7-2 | TGTGCCAGCAGCTTATTGGGACTAGCTACAGATACGCAGTATTTT | CASSLLGLATDTQYF
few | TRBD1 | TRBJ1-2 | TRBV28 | TGTGCCAGCGATTCCGGGACAGGGAATGGCTACACCTTC | CASDSGTGNGYTF
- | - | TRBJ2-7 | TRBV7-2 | TGTGCCAGCAGCTTAACAGGGAGCTCCTACGAGCAGTACTTC | CASSLTGSSYEQYF
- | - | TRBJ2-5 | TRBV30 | TGTGCCTGGAGTCCTGAGTATACTAGGAAAGATACAAAGACCCAGTACTTC | CAWSPEYTRKDTKTQYF
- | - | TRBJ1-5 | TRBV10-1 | TGCGCCAGCAGAGAGGGGGGGGATCAGCCCCAGCATTTT | CASREGGDQPQHF
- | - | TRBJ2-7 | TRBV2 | TGTGCCGGAAGGGGAGACGGGGGCTACGAGCAGTACTTC | CAGRGDGGYEQYF
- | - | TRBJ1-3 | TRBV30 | TGTGCCTGGACCAACAGGGACACCGACTCTGGAAACACCATATATTTT | CAWTNRDTDSGNTIYF
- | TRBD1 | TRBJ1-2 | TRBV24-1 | TGTGCCACCAGTCCAGGGGGCATCTATGGCTACACCTTC | CATSPGGIYGYTF
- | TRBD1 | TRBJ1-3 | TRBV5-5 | TGTGCCAGCAGCTTGCGTGAGGGGGCGGCTGGAAACACCATATATTTT | CASSLREGAAGNTIYF
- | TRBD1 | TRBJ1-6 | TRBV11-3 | TGTGCCAGCAGCCCAGTGGGGACAGAGAATTCACCCCTCCACTTT | CASSPVGTENSPLHF
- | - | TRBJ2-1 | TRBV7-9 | TGTGCCAGCAGCGACAGGAGCTCCTACAATGAGCAGTTCTTC | CASSDRSSYNEQFF
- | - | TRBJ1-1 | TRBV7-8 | TGTGCCAGCAGCTTGCCAGGGTTGGACACTGAAGCTTTCTTT | CASSLPGLDTEAFF
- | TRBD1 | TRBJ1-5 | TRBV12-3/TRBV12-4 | TGTGCCAGCAGGGGACAGGATGGTCAGCCCCAGCATTTT | CASRGQDGQPQHF
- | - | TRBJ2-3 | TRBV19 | TGTGCCACCGCGGGACGATTTACAGATACGCAGTATTTT | CATAGRFTDTQYF
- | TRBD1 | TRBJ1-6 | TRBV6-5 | TGTGCCAGCAGACGAGTTACAGGGGAATCACCCCTCCACTTT | CASRRVTGESPLHF
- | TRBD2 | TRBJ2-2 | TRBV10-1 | TGCGCCAGCAGCGGACTAGCGGGAGGGCCGGTCGAGCTGTTTTTT | CASSGLAGGPVELFF
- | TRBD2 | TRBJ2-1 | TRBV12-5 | TGTGCTAGTGGTTTGGTAGGCTCCCTAGCGGTCCTCACGAGGGGCTCCTACAATGAGCAGTTCTTC | CASGLVGSLAVLTRGSYNEQFF
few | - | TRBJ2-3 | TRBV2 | TGTGCCAGCGTGCAGTTGACAGATACGCAGTATTTT | CASVQLTDTQYF
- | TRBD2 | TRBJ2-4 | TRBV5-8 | TGTGCCAGCAGCTTCGGGACTAGCGGGCCGAAAAACATTCAGTACTTC | CASSFGTSGPKNIQYF
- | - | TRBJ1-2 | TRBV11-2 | TGTGCCAGCAGCCAAGCGGGATCAGGGGTTCATGGCTACACCTTC | CASSQAGSGVHGYTF
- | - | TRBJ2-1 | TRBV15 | TGTGCCACCAGCAGCACCGAACTAGTTCATGAGCAGTTCTTC | CATSSTELVHEQFF
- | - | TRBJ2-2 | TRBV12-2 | TGTGCAAGTCGCTTAGCGCGAACGTCGAACACCGGGGAGCTGTTTTTT | CASRLARTSNTGELFF
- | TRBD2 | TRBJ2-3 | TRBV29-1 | TGCAGCGGGGGGGGGACTAGCGGGGTGAGGTGGGATACGCAGTATTTT | CSGGGTSGVRWDTQYF
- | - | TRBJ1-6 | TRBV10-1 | TGCGCCAGCCAGCGGGGTGGGCCGAGGGCTCCTAATAGGAGCTCCTATAATTCACCCCTCCACTTT | CASQRGGPRAPNRSSYNSPLHF
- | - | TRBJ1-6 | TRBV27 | TGTGCCAGCAGTTTTGGGGACACCTATAATTCACCCCTCCACTTT | CASSFGDTYNSPLHF
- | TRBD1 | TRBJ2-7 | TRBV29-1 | TGCAGCGTTGAGGGGAGGGACAGGGGTTACGAGCAGTACTTC | CSVEGRDRGYEQYF
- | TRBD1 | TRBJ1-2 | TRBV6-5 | TGTGCCAGCAGTCCGGACAGGGGGAACTATGGCTACACCTTC | CASSPDRGNYGYTF
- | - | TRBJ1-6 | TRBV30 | TGTGCCCGGGGAGGAGATGTGTCGTCACCCCTCCACTTT | CARGGDVSSPLHF
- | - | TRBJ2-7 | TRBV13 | TGTGCCAGCAGCTTACCGGGACACCTCTCCTACGAGCAGTACTTC | CASSLPGHLSYEQYF
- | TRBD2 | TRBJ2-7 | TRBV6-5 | TGTGCCAGCACCACCCCGGGACTAGCGGGCCACGAGCAGTACTTC | CASTTPGLAGHEQYF
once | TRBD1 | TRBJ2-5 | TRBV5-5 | TGTGCCAGCAGCCCGGCTGGGGGGACAGGTAAAGAGACCCAGTACTTC | CASSPAGGTGKETQYF
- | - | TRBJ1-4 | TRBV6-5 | TGTGCCAGCAGGACTACAGGGATAGGTGAAAAACTGTTTTTT | CASRTTGIGEKLFF
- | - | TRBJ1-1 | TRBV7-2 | TGTGCCAGCAGCTTTCAGTTCTCCAACACTGAAGCTTTCTTT | CASSFQFSNTEAFF
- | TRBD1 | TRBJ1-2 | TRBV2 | TGTGCCAGCAGTCTGATCACGATGACAGGGTCAAAATATGGCTACACCTTC | CASSLITMTGSKYGYTF